Below are 29 T cell receptor beta chains sequenced from a single sample in a study. TCRdb reprocessed the RT-PCR reads via MiXCR and lists one record per CDR3 protein. The sample consists of about 680,000 distinct CDR3 sequences, about 14% of them appearing once. Specimen: memory CD4+ T cells from blood. The source of these receptors is a female donor in good health, serving as a healthy control.

This clonotype was observed a handful of times. The chain couples TRBV6-7 to TRBJ1-1; D not resolved. TRBV6-7 is reported as an ORF; its role is uncertain. The CDR3 consists of 15 residues. The ends were cut back, 8 bases at V and 1 base at J, with 17 bases in the middle. The CDR3 loop is CASPGDFERNTEAFF. CDR3 coding DNA: TGTGCCAGCCCGGGTGATTTTGAGAGGAACACTGAAGCTTTCTTT.

This clonotype was counted many times. V and J are TRBV6-5 and TRBJ1-2; D call uncertain. This CDR3 comprises 13 residues. Germline V CDR1 and CDR2: MNHEY, SVGAGI. The ends were cut back, 7 bases at V and 2 bases at J, with 11 bases in the middle. The CDR3 nucleotides are TGTGCCAGCAAATTCCTAATCAACTATGGCTACACCTTC. The encoded protein is CASKFLINYGYTF.

The chain recombines TRBV5-1 with TRBJ2-1, with 9 nucleotides matching TRBD2. V was pared by 4 bases and J by 4 bases, with 9 bases of the junction left unmatched. The CDR3 runs to 16 residues. The V gene's germline CDR1 is SGHRS and CDR2 YFSETQ. CDR3 in amino acids: CASSLQLAGEYNEQFF. The CDR3, as DNA: TGCGCCAGCAGCCTCCAACTAGCGGGCGAGTACAATGAGCAGTTCTTC.

J is TRBJ2-1 and V is TRBV7-3; weak D call: TRBD1 (5 bases). The CDR3 runs 16 residues. Trimming stripped 5 bases from V and 4 bases from J, with 18 bases between. Looked up from germline, CDR1 is SGHTA and CDR2 is FQGTGA. DNA of the CDR3: TGTGCCAGCAGCCAACTATCCAGGGTGCCGTACAATGAGCAGTTCTTC. Translation: CASSQLSRVPYNEQFF.

This clonotype was observed a handful of times. V gene TRBV29-1 combines with J gene TRBJ1-1, with D possibly matching TRBD1 (6 bases). V shed 8 bases and J shed 1 base, with 14 bases lying between them. Germline-derived CDR1 and CDR2 are SQVTM and ANQGSEA. CDR3 length: 13 amino acids. CDR3 sequence: CSHAGAANTEAFF. The CDR3 DNA reads TGCAGCCACGCAGGGGCTGCGAACACTGAAGCTTTCTTT.

On this clonotype: The junction shows a germline mismatch at one end, possibly a read error. The genes are TRBV12-3 or TRBV12-4 and TRBJ2-1; tentative D call: TRBD1 (5 bases). The CDR3 is 14 residues long. The CDR3 sequence: CANSLTVGYNEQFF. In nucleotides, the CDR3 is TGTGCCAACAGTTTGACAGTTGGTTACAATGAGCAGTTCTTC.

In its sample, this clonotype was seen a few times. The rearrangement uses TRBV20-1 and TRBJ1-6, with D possibly being TRBD1 (5 bases). The CDR3 has 13 amino acids. The ends were cut back, 4 bases at V and 8 bases at J, with 12 bases in the middle. CDR1 is DFQATT and CDR2 is SNEGSKA in the germline V gene (reference sequence). For the CDR3, the DNA is TGCAGTGCTAAAGGGGACTCGTATTCACCCCTCCACTTT. Protein product: CSAKGDSYSPLHF.

The chain joins TRBV7-2 to TRBJ2-7, with TRBD1 matching 10 bases. CDR1 is SGHTA and CDR2 is FQGNSA in the germline V gene. This CDR3 is built from 15 residues. Trimming removed 5 bases from V and 1 base from J; junction bases left unmatched: 5. CDR3 in amino acids: CASSRAGQGSYEQYF. The CDR3 region has the DNA TGTGCCAGCAGCCGCGCGGGACAGGGGTCCTACGAGCAGTACTTC.

As regards this clonotype: Being one base from a much bigger clone, this may be a read error. This sequence joins TRBV7-6 and TRBJ2-7, with 10 bases matching TRBD1. Germline CDR1 SGHVS, CDR2 FNYEAQ. This CDR3 region has 15 residues. The CDR3 protein is CAGSLGGQGLYEQYF. Here the CDR3 DNA reads TGTGCCGGCAGCTTAGGGGGACAGGGGCTCTACGAGCAGTACTTC.

The chain uses TRBV7-2 and TRBJ2-3; 7 positions agree with TRBD2. CDR1 is SGHTA and CDR2 is FQGNSA in the germline V gene. V shed 6 bases and J 4 bases; nucleotides not matched to a gene: 7. CDR3 size: 14 residues. CDR3: CASSTSAGADTQYF. The CDR3 DNA is TGTGCCAGCAGTACTAGCGCCGGGGCAGATACGCAGTATTTT.

The chain joins TRBV5-1 to TRBJ2-3; 9 nucleotides agree with TRBD1. This CDR3 is built from 14 residues. Per germline, CDR1 SGHRS and CDR2 YFSETQ. The junction had 9 bases not matched to a gene; V was cut back by 7 bases and J by 6 bases. The CDR3 region has the DNA TGCGCCAGCGCGGGACAGGGAGTGACGGATACGCAGTATTTT. Protein: CASAGQGVTDTQYF.

The chain couples TRBV5-8 to TRBJ2-4; TRBD1 aligns across 12 bases. This CDR3 spans 15 amino acids. The V and J ends lost 5 bases and 5 bases, in that order; junction bases with no gene match: 5. Germline V gene data show CDR1 as SGHTS and CDR2 as YDEGEE. The DNA for the CDR3 is TGTGCCAGCAGGGGACAGGGGGCTAACCAAAACATTCAGTACTTC. Translating gives CASRGQGANQNIQYF.

This clonotype has a handful of counts. The chain couples TRBV5-1 to TRBJ1-2; 8 positions match TRBD1. This CDR3 is 15 amino acids long. V lost 3 bases, J lost 5 bases, and 9 bases stayed unmatched. Germline CDR1 and CDR2: SGHRS and YFSETQ. CDR3 region: CASSWATGGDYGYTF. CDR3 nucleotides: TGCGCCAGCAGCTGGGCTACAGGGGGTGATTATGGCTACACCTTC.

This clonotype was seen a few times. This chain links TRBV6-2 or TRBV6-3 with TRBJ2-7; D is uncertain. The CDR3 loop spans 15 amino acids. The germline gives CDR1 MNHEY, CDR2 SVGEGT. Trimming left V 4 bases short and J 0 bases short, with 13 bases between. CDR3 in amino acids: CASSSPRSISYEQYF. CDR3 bases: TGTGCCAGCAGTTCCCCCAGGTCGATCTCCTACGAGCAGTACTTC.

The V and J genes are TRBV12-5 and TRBJ2-1; TRBD1 matches 7 bases. The CDR3 covers 13 residues. The V gene's germline CDR1 is LGHNT and CDR2 FRNRAP. Unmatched junction bases numbered 8, after V lost 6 bases and J lost 9 bases. Written as DNA, the CDR3 is TGTGCTAGTGGCCCCGGACAGGTTGGTGAGCAGTTCTTC. Its protein product is CASGPGQVGEQFF.

This rearrangement joins TRBV6-2 or TRBV6-3 to TRBJ1-1, with 10 bases matching TRBD1. The CDR3 has 20 residues. CDR1 MNHEY and CDR2 SVGEGT come from the germline V gene. Trimming removed 6 bases from V and 6 bases from J; junction bases left unmatched: 25. Here the CDR3 reads CASSPWDRGFRGGSIAEAFF. CDR3 DNA: TGTGCCAGCAGCCCCTGGGACAGGGGATTTCGGGGTGGTAGTATCGCTGAAGCTTTCTTT.

Ten or more counts support this clonotype. The rearrangement joins TRBV27 to TRBJ1-6, with a possible D match to TRBD1 (5 bases). CDR1 is MNHEY, CDR2 SMNVEV, per germline (reference sequence). V was shortened by 7 bases and J by 9 bases, with 19 bases between the two germline ends. The CDR3 length is 15 residues. The CDR3 here is CASNPMRGLISPLHF. The DNA of the CDR3 is TGTGCCAGCAATCCCATGCGGGGCCTCATTTCACCCCTCCACTTT.

There are many counts of this clonotype. V gene TRBV5-5 combines with J gene TRBJ2-4, with 8 bases fitting TRBD1. Germline V gene lookup returns CDR1 SGHKS and CDR2 YYEKEE (reference sequence). V shed 4 bases and J 5 bases; nucleotides not matched to a gene: 2. The CDR3 totals 13 residues. As DNA, the CDR3 is TGTGCCAGCAGCGTGGGACAGGAAAACATTCAGTACTTC. It translates to CASSVGQENIQYF.

The chain uses TRBV5-6 and TRBJ2-3; either TRBD1 or TRBD2 may supply D (5 bases each). Trimming removed 8 bases from V and 8 bases from J, with 15 bases in between. CDR1 is SGHDT and CDR2 is YYEEEE in the germline V gene. The CDR3 is made up of 12 amino acids. CDR3 bases: TGTGCCAGTTGTCCCGGGGCAGGTACGCAGTATTTT. Translating it yields CASCPGAGTQYF. The complete variable domain, with remaining parts taken from reference TRBV5-6 and TRBJ2-3, reads DAGVTQSPTHLIKTRGQQVTLRCSPKSGHDTVSWYQQALGQGPQFIFQYYEEEERQRGNFPDRFSGHQFPNYSSELNVNALLLGDSALYLCASCPGAGTQYFGPGTRLTVL.

The chain combines TRBV7-2 with TRBJ2-3; D is unresolved. Germline values: CDR1 SGHTA, CDR2 FQGNSA. V was shortened by 2 bases and J by 5 bases, with 14 bases between the two germline ends. The CDR3 contains 15 residues. The CDR3 spells CASSLLVRSGDTQYF. The CDR3 bases are TGTGCCAGCAGCTTATTGGTAAGGTCAGGAGATACGCAGTATTTT.

This clonotype has just a few counts. The chain joins TRBV12-3 or TRBV12-4 to TRBJ2-2; TRBD1 might be the D (5 bases). The CDR3 consists of 18 residues. V shed 4 bases and J shed 1 base, with 19 bases lying between them. CDR3 bases: TGTGCCAGCAGTTCCGCCGTTGGCGGTAGGGGGAACACCGGGGAGCTGTTTTTT. Translating it yields CASSSAVGGRGNTGELFF.

This clonotype was observed many times. The chain combines TRBV24-1 with TRBJ1-2; D is unclear. With 7 bases removed from V and 8 bases from J, the gap between germline ends came to 10 bases. The germline V gene encodes CDR1 KGHDR and CDR2 SFDVKD. There are 11 residues in the CDR3. CDR3 residues: CATRSEEGYTF. CDR3 coding DNA: TGTGCCACCAGGTCCGAAGAAGGCTACACCTTC.

Only a few counts were recorded for this clonotype. The V call is TRBV9, the J call TRBJ1-4; D possibly corresponds to TRBD1 (5 bases). The CDR3 runs 15 residues. The V gene's germline CDR1 is SGDLS and CDR2 YYNGEE. The ends were cut back, 2 bases at V and 3 bases at J, with 11 bases in the middle. CDR3 sequence reads: CASSVAEGSNEKLFF. In DNA, the CDR3 is TGTGCCAGCAGCGTGGCCGAGGGGTCTAATGAAAAACTGTTTTTT.

The genes are TRBV4-3 and TRBJ1-6; no reliable D call. The CDR3 length is 18 residues. V dropped 0 bases and J dropped 4 bases, with 16 bases sitting between them. The germline gives CDR1 LGHNA, CDR2 YSLEER. The CDR3 nucleotides read TGCGCCAGCAGCCAAGAAAGATCTGGAGAGGGATATAATTCACCCCTCCACTTT. Protein: CASSQERSGEGYNSPLHF.

In its sample, this clonotype was seen many times. The chain recombines TRBV5-1 with TRBJ2-1, with TRBD2 identical over 7 bases. The germline V gene has CDR1 SGHRS and CDR2 YFSETQ. CDR3 size: 15 residues. Unmatched junction bases numbered 4, after V lost 4 bases and J lost 0 bases. The CDR3 spells CASSPTSTSYNEQFF. CDR3 DNA sequence: TGCGCCAGCAGCCCGACTAGCACCTCCTACAATGAGCAGTTCTTC.

This clonotype was observed at least ten times. The junction departs from germline at one end; a sequencing error may be responsible. The chain recombines TRBV5-1 with TRBJ2-5; 7 bases map to TRBD1. The CDR3 consists of 13 residues. The germline gives CDR1 SGHRS, CDR2 YFSETQ. CDR3 sequence reads: CASSLGQEETQYF. Written as DNA, the CDR3 is TGTGCCAGCTCACTCGGACAGGAAGAGACCCAGTACTTC.

Here the CDR3 reads CATREDGHNEQFF. The DNA of the CDR3 is TGTGCCACCAGAGAAGACGGGCACAATGAGCAGTTCTTC. The chain uses TRBV15 and TRBJ2-1; D is unresolved. Germline V gene sequence: CDR1 LNHNV, CDR2 YYDKDF (reference sequence). This CDR3 has 13 amino acids. Trimming removed 6 bases from V and 5 bases from J, with 11 bases in between.

The rearrangement links TRBV27 to TRBJ1-5; maybe TRBD1 (6 bases). CDR1 MNHEY and CDR2 SMNVEV come from the germline V gene (reference sequence). The CDR3 contains 14 residues. Trimming shortened V by 6 bases and J by 6 bases, and 15 bases separated the two germline ends. The chain's CDR3 is CASRAGAYSQPQHF. CDR3 sequence (DNA): TGTGCCAGCAGGGCAGGGGCTTATAGTCAGCCCCAGCATTTT.

The gene calls are TRBV20-1 and TRBJ2-1, with 10 positions matching TRBD2. Germline V gene lookup returns CDR1 DFQATT and CDR2 SNEGSKA (reference sequence). The CDR3 extends over 16 amino acids. The ends lost 5 bases at V and 4 bases at J; junction bases unmatched: 11. This CDR3 is CSAESSGRASYNEQFF. The CDR3 nucleotides are TGCAGTGCTGAATCTAGCGGGAGAGCATCATACAATGAGCAGTTCTTC.